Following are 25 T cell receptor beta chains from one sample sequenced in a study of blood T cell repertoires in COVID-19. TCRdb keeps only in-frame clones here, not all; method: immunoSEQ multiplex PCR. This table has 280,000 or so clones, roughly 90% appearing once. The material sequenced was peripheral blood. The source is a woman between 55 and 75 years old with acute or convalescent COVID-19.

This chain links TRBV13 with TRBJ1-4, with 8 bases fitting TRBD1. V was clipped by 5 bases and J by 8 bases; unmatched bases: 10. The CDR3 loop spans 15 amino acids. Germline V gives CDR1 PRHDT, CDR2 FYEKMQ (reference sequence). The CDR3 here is CASSMARGQGEKLFF. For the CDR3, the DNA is TGTGCCAGCAGCATGGCCAGGGGGCAGGGGGAAAAACTGTTTTTT.

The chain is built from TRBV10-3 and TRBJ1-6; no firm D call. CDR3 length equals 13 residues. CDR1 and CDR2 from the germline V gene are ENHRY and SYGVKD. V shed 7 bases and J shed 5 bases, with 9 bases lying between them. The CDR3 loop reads CAIKASDNSPLHF. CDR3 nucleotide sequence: TGTGCCATCAAAGCTAGTGATAATTCACCCCTCCACTTT.

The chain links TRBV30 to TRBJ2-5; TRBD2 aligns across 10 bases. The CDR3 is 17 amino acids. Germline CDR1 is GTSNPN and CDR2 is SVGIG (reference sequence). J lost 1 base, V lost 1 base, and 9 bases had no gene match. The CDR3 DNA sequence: TGTGCCTGGAGTGGGCCCAGTAGCGGGAGGTTCCAAGAGACCCAGTACTTC. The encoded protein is CAWSGPSSGRFQETQYF.

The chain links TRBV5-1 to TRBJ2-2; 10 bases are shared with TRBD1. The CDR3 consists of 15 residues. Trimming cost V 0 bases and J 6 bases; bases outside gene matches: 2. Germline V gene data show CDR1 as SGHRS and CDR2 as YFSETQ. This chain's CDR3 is CASSLGDRGPGELFF. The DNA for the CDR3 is TGCGCCAGCAGCTTGGGTGACAGGGGGCCCGGGGAGCTGTTTTTT.

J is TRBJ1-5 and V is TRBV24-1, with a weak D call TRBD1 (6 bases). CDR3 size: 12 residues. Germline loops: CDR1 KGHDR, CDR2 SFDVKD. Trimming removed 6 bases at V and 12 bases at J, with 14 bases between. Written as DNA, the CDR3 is TGTGCCACCAGTAGGGTTGAGGGGGTCCAGCATTTT. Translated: CATSRVEGVQHF.

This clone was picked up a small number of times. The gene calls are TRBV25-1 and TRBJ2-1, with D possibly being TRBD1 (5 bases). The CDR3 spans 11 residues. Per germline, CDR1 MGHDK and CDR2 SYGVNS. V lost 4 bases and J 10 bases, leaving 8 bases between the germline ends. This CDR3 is CASSGGIEQFF. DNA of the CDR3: TGTGCCAGCAGTGGGGGCATAGAGCAGTTCTTC.

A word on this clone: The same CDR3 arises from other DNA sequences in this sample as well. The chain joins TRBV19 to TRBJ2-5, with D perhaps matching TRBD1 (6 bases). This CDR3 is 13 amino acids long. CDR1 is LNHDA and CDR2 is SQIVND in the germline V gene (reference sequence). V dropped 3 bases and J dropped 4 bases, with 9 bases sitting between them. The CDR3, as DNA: TGTGCCAGTAGTATCAGGGGTGGAGAGACCCAGTACTTC. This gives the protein CASSIRGGETQYF.

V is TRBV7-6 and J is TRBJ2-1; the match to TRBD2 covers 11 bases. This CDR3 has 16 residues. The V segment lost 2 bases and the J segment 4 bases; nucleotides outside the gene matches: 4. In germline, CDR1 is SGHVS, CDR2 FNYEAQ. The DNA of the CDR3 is TGTGCCAGCAGCTTACGACTAGCGGGGAGTTACAATGAGCAGTTCTTC. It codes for CASSLRLAGSYNEQFF.

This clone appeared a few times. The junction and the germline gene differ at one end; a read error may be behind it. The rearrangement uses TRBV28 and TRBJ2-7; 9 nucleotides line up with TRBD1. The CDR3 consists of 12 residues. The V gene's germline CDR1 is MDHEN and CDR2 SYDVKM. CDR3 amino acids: CASSRRGTGPDF. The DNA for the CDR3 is TGTGCCAGCAGCCGACGCGGGACAGGGCCTGACTTC.

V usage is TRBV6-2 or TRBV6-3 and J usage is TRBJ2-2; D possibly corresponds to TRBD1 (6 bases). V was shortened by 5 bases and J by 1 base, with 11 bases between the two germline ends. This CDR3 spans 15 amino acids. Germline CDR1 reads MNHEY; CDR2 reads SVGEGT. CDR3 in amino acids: CASSHKTGNTGELFF. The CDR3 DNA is TGTGCCAGCAGTCACAAGACAGGGAACACCGGGGAGCTGTTTTTT.

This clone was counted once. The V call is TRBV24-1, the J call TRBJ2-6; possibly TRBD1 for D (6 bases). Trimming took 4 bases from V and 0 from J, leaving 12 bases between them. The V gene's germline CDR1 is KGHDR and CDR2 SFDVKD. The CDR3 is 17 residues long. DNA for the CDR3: TGTGCCACCAGTGACGTCCGGGACAACTCTGGGGCCAACGTCCTGACTTTC. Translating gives CATSDVRDNSGANVLTF.

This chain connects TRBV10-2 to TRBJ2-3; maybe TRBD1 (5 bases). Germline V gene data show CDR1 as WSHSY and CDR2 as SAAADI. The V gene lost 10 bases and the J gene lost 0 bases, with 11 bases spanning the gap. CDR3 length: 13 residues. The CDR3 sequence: CATHGASTDTQYF. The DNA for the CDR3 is TGCGCCACCCATGGGGCTAGCACAGATACGCAGTATTTT.

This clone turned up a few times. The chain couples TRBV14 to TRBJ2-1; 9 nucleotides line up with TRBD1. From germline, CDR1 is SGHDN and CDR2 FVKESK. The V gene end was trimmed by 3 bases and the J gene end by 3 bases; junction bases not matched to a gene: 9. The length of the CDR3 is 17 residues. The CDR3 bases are TGTGCCAGCAGCCAGTATGCCGGGACAGGGCGCTACAATGAGCAGTTCTTC. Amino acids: CASSQYAGTGRYNEQFF. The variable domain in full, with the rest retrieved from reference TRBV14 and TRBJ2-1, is EAGVTQFPSHSVIEKGQTVTLRCDPISGHDNLYWYRRVMGKEIKFLLHFVKESKQDESGMPNNRFLAERTGGTYSTLKVQPAELEDSGVYFCASSQYAGTGRYNEQFFGPGTRLTVL.

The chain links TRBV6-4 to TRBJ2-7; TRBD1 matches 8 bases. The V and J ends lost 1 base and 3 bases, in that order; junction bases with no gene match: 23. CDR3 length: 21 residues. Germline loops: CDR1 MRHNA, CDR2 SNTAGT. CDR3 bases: TGTGCCAGCAGTGACTGTTGTTGTGGGACAGGCCGGATGAGGACAATCTACGAGCAGTACTTC. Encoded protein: CASSDCCCGTGRMRTIYEQYF.

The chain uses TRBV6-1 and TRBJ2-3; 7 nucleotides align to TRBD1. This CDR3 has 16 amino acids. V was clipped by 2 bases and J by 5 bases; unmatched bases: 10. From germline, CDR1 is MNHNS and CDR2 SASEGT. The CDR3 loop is CASSEMEGGLVDTQYF. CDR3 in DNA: TGTGCCAGCAGTGAAATGGAAGGGGGCCTAGTAGATACGCAGTATTTT.

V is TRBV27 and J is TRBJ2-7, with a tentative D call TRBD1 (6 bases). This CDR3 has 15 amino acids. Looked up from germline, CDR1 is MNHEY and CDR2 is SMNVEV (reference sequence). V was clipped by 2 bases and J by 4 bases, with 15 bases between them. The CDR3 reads CASSLVAGVFYEQYF. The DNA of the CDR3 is TGTGCCAGCAGTTTAGTTGCAGGGGTTTTTTACGAGCAGTACTTC.

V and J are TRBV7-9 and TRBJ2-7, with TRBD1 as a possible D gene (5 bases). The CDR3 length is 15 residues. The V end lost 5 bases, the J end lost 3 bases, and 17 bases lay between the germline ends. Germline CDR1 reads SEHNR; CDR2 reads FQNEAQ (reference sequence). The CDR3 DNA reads TGTGCCAGCAGCGCCCAATCAGGGTTGATCTACGAGCAGTACTTC. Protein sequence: CASSAQSGLIYEQYF.

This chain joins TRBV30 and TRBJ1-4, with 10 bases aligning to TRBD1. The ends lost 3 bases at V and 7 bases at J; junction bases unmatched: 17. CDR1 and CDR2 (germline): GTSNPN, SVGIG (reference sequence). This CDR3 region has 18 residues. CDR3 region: CAWSARPGTGAGLEKLFF. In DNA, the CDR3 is TGTGCCTGGAGCGCCCGGCCCGGGACAGGGGCTGGGCTTGAAAAACTGTTTTTT. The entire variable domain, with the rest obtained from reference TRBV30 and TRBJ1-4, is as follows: SQTIHQWPATLVQPVGSPLSLECTVEGTSNPNLYWYRQAAGRGLQLLFYSVGIGQISSEVPQNLSASRPQDRQFILSSKKLLLSDSGFYLCAWSARPGTGAGLEKLFFGSGTQLSVL.

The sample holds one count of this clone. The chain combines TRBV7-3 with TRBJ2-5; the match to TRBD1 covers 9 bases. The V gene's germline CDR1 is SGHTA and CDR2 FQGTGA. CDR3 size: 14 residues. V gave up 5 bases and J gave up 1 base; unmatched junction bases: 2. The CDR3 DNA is TGTGCCAGCAGCCCACAGGGGGCCCAAGAGACCCAGTACTTC. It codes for CASSPQGAQETQYF.

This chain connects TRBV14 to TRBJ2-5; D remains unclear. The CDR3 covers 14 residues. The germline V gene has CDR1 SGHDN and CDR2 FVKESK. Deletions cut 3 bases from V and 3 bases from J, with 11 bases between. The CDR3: CASSHLEEEETQYF. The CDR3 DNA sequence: TGTGCCAGCAGCCATCTAGAAGAAGAAGAGACCCAGTACTTC.

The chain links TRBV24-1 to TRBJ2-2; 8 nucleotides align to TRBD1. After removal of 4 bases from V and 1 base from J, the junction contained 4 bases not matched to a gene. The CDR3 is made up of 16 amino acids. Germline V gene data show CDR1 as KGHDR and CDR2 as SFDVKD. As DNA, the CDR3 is TGTGCCACCAGTGACCCCGGACAGGGGAACACCGGGGAGCTGTTTTTT. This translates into CATSDPGQGNTGELFF.

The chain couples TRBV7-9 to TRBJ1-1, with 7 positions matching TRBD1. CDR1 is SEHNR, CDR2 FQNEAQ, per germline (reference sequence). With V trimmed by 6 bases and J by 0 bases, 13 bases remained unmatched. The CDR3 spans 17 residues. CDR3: CASRPQDRKGMNTEAFF. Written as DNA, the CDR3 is TGTGCCAGCAGACCACAGGACAGGAAGGGGATGAACACTGAAGCTTTCTTT.

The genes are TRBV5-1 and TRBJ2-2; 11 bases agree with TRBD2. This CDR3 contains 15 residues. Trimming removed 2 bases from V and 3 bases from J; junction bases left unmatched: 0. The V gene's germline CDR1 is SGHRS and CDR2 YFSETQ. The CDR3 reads CASSLLAGDTGELFF. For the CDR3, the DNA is TGCGCCAGCAGCTTACTAGCGGGAGACACCGGGGAGCTGTTTTTT.

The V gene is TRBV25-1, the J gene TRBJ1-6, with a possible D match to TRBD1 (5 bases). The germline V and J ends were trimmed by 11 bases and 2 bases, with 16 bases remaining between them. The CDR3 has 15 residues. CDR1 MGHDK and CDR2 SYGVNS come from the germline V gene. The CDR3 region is CALNVAGAYNSPLHF. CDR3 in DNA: TGTGCCCTAAACGTCGCGGGGGCCTATAATTCACCCCTCCACTTT.

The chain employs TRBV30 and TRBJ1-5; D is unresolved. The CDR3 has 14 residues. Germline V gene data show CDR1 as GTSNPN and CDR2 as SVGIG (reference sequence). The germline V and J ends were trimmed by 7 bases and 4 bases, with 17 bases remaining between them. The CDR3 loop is CASGADPQNQPQHF. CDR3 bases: TGTGCCTCCGGAGCCGACCCCCAGAATCAGCCCCAGCATTTT.